This is a list of T cell receptor beta chains from one sample in a study of shared clonotypes between healthy human individuals. The method was immunoSEQ multiplex PCR; TCRdb's version includes in-frame clones alone and lacks a portion of them. The sample has roughly 220,000 clones, 65% to 70% seen once. Sequenced input: memory CD4+ T cells sorted from blood. The receptor source for this set is a man in his thirties or forties in good health. Both conserved end residues are part of each CDR3. A D gene is named only where the DNA matches it firmly. Size is omitted from some rows. Given values are once, few, many or a class for expanded clones.

CDR3aa	CDR3nt	d_gene	abundance	len	j_gene	v_gene
CSVKGVREDSEQYF	TGCAGCGTTAAGGGGGTCAGGGAGGACTCCGAGCAGTACTTC	-	-	14	TRBJ2-7	TRBV29-1
CASSPGQNYGYTF	TGTGCCAGCAGTCCGGGACAGAACTATGGCTACACCTTC	TRBD1	-	13	TRBJ1-2	TRBV6-4
CASSFSSGMWNEQFF	TGTGCCAGCAGCTTCTCTAGCGGGATGTGGAATGAGCAGTTCTTC	TRBD2	-	15	TRBJ2-1	TRBV7-2
CASSLTASGRRFF	TGTGCCAGCAGCTTGACGGCTAGCGGGAGGAGGTTCTTC	TRBD2	-	13	TRBJ2-1	TRBV5-4
CASRQTTQASTGQYF	TGTGCCAGCAGACAAACTACCCAGGCTAGTACGGGGCAGTACTTC	-	-	15	TRBJ2-7	TRBV6-1
CAISEAGSSGNTIYF	TGTGCCATCAGTGAGGCGGGTAGCTCTGGAAACACCATATATTTT	-	-	15	TRBJ1-3	TRBV10-3
CASSRDSSEQYF	TGTGCCAGCAGCAGAGATAGTTCCGAGCAGTACTTC	-	-	12	TRBJ2-7	TRBV7-2
CASSLLMNTEAFF	TGTGCCAGCAGTTTACTCATGAACACTGAAGCTTTCTTT	-	few	13	TRBJ1-1	TRBV6-5
CASSGNRGAYNEQFF	TGTGCCAGCAGTGGGAACAGGGGGGCCTACAATGAGCAGTTCTTC	TRBD1	-	15	TRBJ2-1	TRBV6-5
CASSVPRGQGSTDTQYF	TGTGCCAGCAGCGTACCCCGGGGACAGGGAAGCACAGATACGCAGTATTTT	TRBD1	-	17	TRBJ2-3	TRBV9
CASTPDGPSSYNEQFF	TGTGCCAGCACCCCAGACGGGCCCAGCTCCTACAATGAGCAGTTCTTC	-	-	16	TRBJ2-1	TRBV7-3
CSVDSTTYGYTF	TGCAGCGTTGACTCGACGACGTATGGCTACACCTTC	-	once	12	TRBJ1-2	TRBV29-1
CASSQEGGLDTQYF	TGCGCCAGCAGCCAAGAGGGGGGCCTCGATACGCAGTATTTT	-	-	14	TRBJ2-3	TRBV4-1
CASSLAHTQRTEAFF	TGTGCCAGCAGCTTAGCCCACACCCAGAGGACTGAAGCTTTCTTT	-	many	15	TRBJ1-1	TRBV7-9
CASLDLSGANVLTF	TGCGCCAGTCTAGATTTGTCTGGGGCCAACGTCCTGACTTTC	-	-	14	TRBJ2-6	TRBV5-1
CASSQGYQETQYF	TGCGCCAGCAGCCAGGGGTACCAAGAGACCCAGTACTTC	-	-	13	TRBJ2-5	TRBV4-1
CAEQRAGGVFGQFF	TGTGCCGAGCAGCGGGCCGGGGGCGTTTTCGGGCAGTTCTTC	-	-	14	TRBJ2-1	TRBV13
CASSSPPKAGGTADTQYF	TGTGCCAGCAGTTCGCCCCCTAAAGCGGGAGGGACGGCAGATACGCAGTATTTT	TRBD2	-	18	TRBJ2-3	TRBV28
CAIWTGDNQPQHF	TGTGCCATATGGACAGGCGACAATCAGCCCCAGCATTTT	TRBD1	once	13	TRBJ1-5	TRBV28
CASSGGRLPNQETQYF	TGTGCCAGCAGTGGGGGGCGGCTACCGAACCAAGAGACCCAGTACTTC	-	-	16	TRBJ2-5	TRBV2
CASSYRLPSTDTQYF	TGTGCCAGCAGTTACCGACTACCTAGCACAGATACGCAGTATTTT	-	-	15	TRBJ2-3	TRBV6-5
CASSQGPADRTSGSTDEQYF	TGCGCCAGCAGCCAAGGCCCCGCTGATAGGACTAGCGGGAGCACCGACGAGCAGTACTTC	TRBD2	-	20	TRBJ2-7	TRBV4-1
CASSLNTEAFF	TGTGCCAGCAGCCTGAACACTGAAGCTTTCTTT	-	-	11	TRBJ1-1	TRBV5-4
CAIRSGTSGRAGELFF	TGTGCCATCAGATCCGGGACTAGCGGGAGGGCCGGGGAGCTGTTTTTT	TRBD2	-	16	TRBJ2-2	TRBV10-3
CASSPGTAGTEAFF	TGCGCCAGCAGCCCCGGGACAGCGGGCACTGAAGCTTTCTTT	TRBD1	few	14	TRBJ1-1	TRBV5-1
CASSILGLAGDTGELFF	TGCGCCAGCAGCATTCTTGGACTAGCGGGAGACACCGGGGAGCTGTTTTTT	TRBD2	-	17	TRBJ2-2	TRBV5-1
CASSSGGTALHTEAFF	TGTGCCAGCAGTTCTGGGGGCACCGCATTGCACACTGAAGCTTTCTTT	-	-	16	TRBJ1-1	TRBV5-4
CASSLVSKGSGLGKKVDF	TGTGCCAGCAGCTTGGTATCAAAGGGTTCGGGCTTGGGTAAAAAGGTTGATTTT	-	-	18	TRBJ1-1	TRBV5-6
CASSQGDEQFF	TGTGCCAGCAGCCAAGGGGATGAGCAGTTCTTC	-	many	11	TRBJ2-1	TRBV7-3
CASSQDRWTSGSQFF	TGTGCCAGCAGCCAAGACCGGTGGACTAGCGGGAGTCAGTTCTTC	TRBD2	once	15	TRBJ2-1	TRBV14
CASRRDGTYEQYF	TGTGCCAGCAGACGGGACGGTACCTACGAGCAGTACTTC	-	-	13	TRBJ2-7	TRBV6-6
CASSPDRPNTGELFF	TGTGCCAGCAGTCCGGACAGGCCGAACACCGGGGAGCTGTTTTTT	TRBD1	once	15	TRBJ2-2	TRBV6-5
CASSFVGQGDGKLFF	TGCGCCAGCAGCTTCGTCGGACAGGGGGACGGAAAACTGTTTTTT	TRBD1	once	15	TRBJ1-4	TRBV5-1